The following is a TCR beta chain sequence with its context. The antigen it recognizes is unknown. Per-base qualities were not stored, and no clone one base away is much larger. This sample is part of a study of shared clonotypes between healthy human individuals (dated by TCRdb to 2019 to 2021). Regarding the complete study: The cohort comprised two women and a few men aged 18 to 49 years. Per donor, three plates each were used for CD4 naive and CD4 memory, two for CD8 naive, and one for CD8 memory. Blood TCR repertoires of a handful of healthy adults were deeply sequenced to estimate repertoire size and the extent of clonotype sharing between individuals. To increase sequencing depth and limit assay-specific biases, TCR repertoire library preparation and sequencing were carried out by different laboratories using diverse techniques. Per donor, leukapheresis produced somewhere between about 0.9 and 9.5 billion PBMCs. The research as a whole found: Compared with non-shared clonotypes, clonotypes shared by all four sorted-subset donors had higher generation probabilities. Naive subsets generally had larger estimated clonotype richness than memory subsets. Sampling was limited to blood, and TCR repertoires in tissue likely differ from TCR repertoires in blood. Because the study included a small number of donors, the genetic and exposure-history diversity represented was limited. Even with the large sequencing depth, rarefaction of the sorted-subset datasets indicated that sequencing was incomplete. Based on pairwise subsampling, the degree of clonotype sharing among donors was expected to be affected by sequencing depth. Sharing across a few donors was observed for about 5% of naive CD4, 3% to 3.5% of naive CD8, about 2.5% of memory CD4, and roughly 0.43% of memory CD8 clonotypes.

TCR CDR3 regions were amplified from genomic DNA by multiplex PCR using the deep immunoSEQ assay. Extracted genomic DNA from each cell subset was distributed evenly across all wells of several immunoSEQ 96-well plates, and each plate was treated as a replicate. For sorted subsets, about 200 ng genomic DNA, equal to tens of thousands of T cell genomes, was loaded into each replicate PCR. Purified libraries were measured with a Qubit 3.0 fluorometer, size-checked on a Bioanalyzer 2100, and measured again with the KAPA Library Quantification kit. Every immunoSEQ 96-well plate was sequenced on a separate single-read 150-cycle Illumina NextSeq 550 flow cell. The original methods were these. Because the immunoSEQ output held only junctional sequences and lacked quality scores, the filtering could not match the filtering applied to full-length reads. Sequences were annotated with PyIR, a Python wrapper for IgBLAST v1.9, and V/J genes and CDR3 were assigned using IMGT germline references. Reads were removed for weak V/J assignments (E-value above 1e-6), missing CDR3, stop codons, out-of-frame junctions, or ambiguous translated residues. V3J clonotypes were defined as sequences sharing an identical inferred V gene, J gene, and CDR3 amino acid sequence. To compute the percentage overlap between repertoires, the number of shared unique clonotypes was divided by the size of the smaller repertoire. RTK rarefaction, the Chao1 estimator, and Recon v2.1 estimates of unobserved clonotypes were used to assess repertoire richness. Generation probabilities for all TCRbeta clonotypes obtained by the gDNA method from a few donors were computed using OLGA. What TCRdb holds here is the immuneACCESS table cut down to in-frame rearrangements. Part of the clones is not present; checked against another copy, under half of the missing clones reflect an unresolved V gene, and the others are unexplained. That table gives V, J and clone size, and the DNA gave D and trimming. In this sample the table shows roughly 2,500,000 clones, roughly 93% of which occur a single time. The ten most abundant clones make up approximately 0.35% of the sample.

CDR1 and CDR2, per the germline V gene, are SGHTA and FQGNSA. V sheds 1 base and J sheds 16 bases, leaving 14 bases between their ends. Including the terminal cysteine and phenylalanine, the CDR3 comprises 12 residues. Only the CDR3 portion is preserved as DNA: 36 bases, with reading frame beginning at the first base. The donors were healthy, HIV-negative adults with no recently reported acute infections or vaccinations. Every donor was a Caucasian adult living in Nashville, Tennessee, USA. CD4+ T cells were enriched through magnetic negative selection, after which naive cells were positively selected on CD45RA and the remaining negative fraction served as the memory subset. After blood collection by leukapheresis, PBMCs were isolated using Ficoll-Histopaque density gradient centrifugation and then cryopreserved in the vapor phase of liquid nitrogen. Analytical flow cytometry was used to check the purity and quantity of every magnetically sorted T cell population. Each sorted fraction had its genomic DNA isolated and then quantified by UV absorbance on a Nanodrop 2000c.

Recombination connected TRBV7-2 to TRBJ1-3; no confident D gene assignment can be made. The TCR was taken from a man aged 18-30 years in good health. Some clones in this sample may be carry-over from other donors' samples. Sequencing used naive CD4+ T cells from PBMCs. The cell subset or site label, read with the paper, signifies: CD45RA+ positively selected. The DNA sequence follows: TGTGCCAGCAGCTTAGGGCATGGCGGTAGGTATTTT. Its translation reads: CASSLGHGGRYF.